Sequencing of this T cell receptor beta chain was carried out in a study of low-dose radiotherapy and immunotherapy resistance in tumors. Study at large: Patients' oral aspirin dose was 300 mg daily across four cycles from cycle 1 day 1.

With V trimmed by 6 bases and J by 3 bases, 7 bases remained unmatched. The CDR3 extends over 15 amino acids. Germline assignment: CDR1 SNHLY and CDR2 FYNNEI. Both TCRalpha and TCRbeta chains were reverse transcribed with V-gene-specific primers. The authors ran approximately 20 PCR cycles to amplify TCRs with a constant-region primer and V-primer adapter. Researchers amplified the isolated mRNA using in vitro transcription. One entry per CDR3 protein, called by TCRdb with MiXCR from the reads. The sample yields roughly 100,000 distinct CDR3 sequences, 20% to 25% seen once. This clonotype was detected many times. Time point in this sample: after trial treatment. Treatment given: LDRT plus nivolumab, ipilimumab, low-dose cyclophosphamide and aspirin (RACIN trial). Eligible patients bore advanced solid tumors devoid of tumor-infiltrating lymphocytes.

Sequencing used PBMCs, obtained after low-dose radiotherapy plus immunotherapy. The TCR comes from a female donor with ovarian cancer. The rearrangement uses TRBV2 and TRBJ1-4; 7 bases are shared with TRBD1. In DNA form, the CDR3 reads TGTGCCAGCAGATTTCAGGGGGGACCTAATGAAAAACTGTTTTTT. Its protein is CASRFQGGPNEKLFF. Together with reference TRBV2 and TRBJ1-4, the CDR3 gives the full variable domain: EPEVTQTPSHQVTQMGQEVILRCVPISNHLYFYWYRQILGQKVEFLVSFYNNEISEKSEIFDDQFSVERPDGSNFTLKIRSTKLEDSAMYFCASRFQGGPNEKLFFGSGTQLSVL.